This T cell receptor beta chain is drawn from a study of T cell responses to AZD1222 COVID-19 vaccine. Broader study findings: Two doses of AZD1222 preceded a rise in Spike-specific TCR breadth and depth.

V was shortened by 2 bases and J by 3 bases, with 8 bases between the two germline ends. CDR1 and CDR2 from the germline V gene are MDHEN and SYDVKM. CDR3 length equals 14 residues. Clones were read by immunoSEQ multiplex PCR, and TCRdb kept only the in-frame ones, dropping some. Of 150,000 to 180,000 clones in the sample, around nine tenths are singletons; the top ten hold approximately 19%. Only one count was recorded for this clone. The antigen is undetermined. The clonotype was recovered from an adult in good health. The chain carries TRBV28 and TRBJ1-5; D unresolved. The sequencing here drew on peripheral blood, taken on day 0 of AZD1222 vaccination. The CDR3 sequence is CASSLPLDNQPQHF. The DNA for the CDR3 is TGTGCCAGCAGTTTACCCCTGGACAATCAGCCCCAGCATTTT. The complete variable domain, with remaining parts taken from reference TRBV28 and TRBJ1-5, reads DVKVTQSSRYLVKRTGEKVFLECVQDMDHENMFWYRQDPGLGLRLIYFSYDVKMKEKGDIPEGYSVSREKKERFSLILESASTNQTSMYLCASSLPLDNQPQHFGDGTRLSIL.